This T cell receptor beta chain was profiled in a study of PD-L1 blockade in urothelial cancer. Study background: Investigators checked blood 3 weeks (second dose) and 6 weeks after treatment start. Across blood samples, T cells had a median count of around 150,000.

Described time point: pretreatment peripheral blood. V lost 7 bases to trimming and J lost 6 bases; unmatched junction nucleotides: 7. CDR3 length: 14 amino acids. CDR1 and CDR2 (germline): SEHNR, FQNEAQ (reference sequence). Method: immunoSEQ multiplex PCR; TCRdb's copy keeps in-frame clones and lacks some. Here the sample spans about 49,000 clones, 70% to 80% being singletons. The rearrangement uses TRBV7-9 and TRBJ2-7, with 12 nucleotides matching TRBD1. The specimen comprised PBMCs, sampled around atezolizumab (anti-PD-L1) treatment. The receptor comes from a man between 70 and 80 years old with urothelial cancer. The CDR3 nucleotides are TGTGCCAGCACCCCCGGGACAGGGGGCGGCGAGCAGTACTTC. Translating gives CASTPGTGGGEQYF. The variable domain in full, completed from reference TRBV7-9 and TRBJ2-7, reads DTGVSQNPRHKITKRGQNVTFRCDPISEHNRLYWYRQTLGQGPEFLTYFQNEAQLEKSRLLSDRFSAERPKGSFSTLEIQRTEQGDSAMYLCASTPGTGGGEQYFGPGTRLTVT.